This TCR beta chain was sequenced during a study of long-term antiretroviral therapy in people with HIV. Overall study findings and caveats: HIV repertoires spanned narrower CDR3 length ranges than controls.

This CDR3 contains 12 residues. V was clipped by 5 bases and J by 2 bases, with 6 bases between them. CDR1 and CDR2 from the germline V gene are SGHTA and FQGNSA. At least one PBMC sample before ART and at least two after were required. DNA was extracted from approximately 0.95-9.8 million thawed cryopreserved PBMC. Survey level was the resolution at which the v3.0 immunoSEQ assay ran. It was roughly 40,000-50,000 T-cell genomes per sample that sequencing targeted. Measured with immunoSEQ multiplex PCR; TCRdb has only the in-frame clones, and not every one. In the table there are about 33,000 clones, around 97% of which are singletons. On this clone: Its antigen is still unknown.

The TCR originated in a man aged 30 to 45 with HIV. The sequenced sample was unsorted PBMCs, obtained 6.9 years after starting antiretroviral therapy. J is TRBJ1-1 and V is TRBV7-2; D remains ambiguous. The CDR3 DNA follows: TGTGCCAGCAGCCCCATAAACACTGAAGCTTTCTTT. This codes for CASSPINTEAFF.